This T cell receptor beta chain was documented in a study of blood T cell repertoires in COVID-19. Study as a whole: The analysed material was cDNA or gDNA that came from T cells, B-cell-depleted T cells, or PBMCs.

CDR3 length equals 16 residues. CDR1 and CDR2 (germline): LGHDT, YNNKEL (reference sequence). With 2 bases clipped from V and 8 bases from J, the junction kept 7 bases outside the gene matches. Here immunoSEQ multiplex PCR was the method, and the copy in TCRdb shows in-frame clones only, minus some. The repertoire consists of 150,000 or so clones, with roughly 91% occurring once and the leading ten covering roughly 2.3%. Sequenced material: peripheral blood. The chain is built from TRBV3-1 (or the pseudogene TRBV3-2) and TRBJ2-1, with 12 bases that match TRBD2. The receptor comes from a man between 18 and 29 years old with acute or convalescent COVID-19. The CDR3 loop reads CASSQLGLAGSDEQFF. DNA of the CDR3: TGTGCCAGCAGCCAACTCGGACTAGCGGGATCGGATGAGCAGTTCTTC.